These 32 T cell receptor beta chains share one sample of origin, sequenced in a study of T cells in Graves' hyperthyroidism and ophthalmopathy. RNA transcripts gave rise to amplified TCR beta CDR3 regions. Researchers ran a first-round RT-PCR on the TCR CDR3 using the HTBI primer set. TCRdb re-analysed the multiplex PCR reads in MiXCR, keeping a single row per CDR3 protein. Here the sample spans under 650,000 distinct CDR3 sequences, 15% to 20% being singletons. The source material was blood. The receptors shown here come from a woman aged 25 to 45 with Graves' hyperthyroidism.

This clonotype was observed at least ten times. The rearrangement links TRBV28 to TRBJ1-3; unclear D gene. Germline V gives CDR1 MDHEN, CDR2 SYDVKM. This CDR3 region has 17 residues. V lost 5 bases and J 2 bases, leaving 19 bases between the germline ends. CDR3 sequence: CASSPPYRYGPGNTIYF. Written as DNA, the CDR3 is TGTGCCAGCAGTCCGCCGTACAGATACGGACCTGGAAACACCATATATTTT.

This clonotype was observed at least ten times. The chain employs TRBV18 and TRBJ1-4; D call uncertain. This CDR3 spans 15 amino acids. V was pared by 3 bases and J by 3 bases, with 11 bases between. Germline V CDR1 and CDR2: KGHSH, LQKENI. In DNA, the CDR3 is TGTGCCAGCTCACCCCCGCGCTTTTCTAATGAAAAACTGTTTTTT. Translating it yields CASSPPRFSNEKLFF.

The chain employs TRBV29-1 and TRBJ2-5; maybe TRBD2 (6 bases). Trimming removed 3 bases from V and 4 bases from J, with 9 bases in between. Germline V gene lookup returns CDR1 SQVTM and CDR2 ANQGSEA. The CDR3 covers 12 residues. The CDR3, as DNA: TGCAGCGTTGAGGGACTGGCAGAGACCCAGTACTTC. This codes for CSVEGLAETQYF.

The rearrangement links TRBV7-9 to TRBJ2-1; the match to TRBD2 covers 9 bases. V gave up 1 base and J gave up 5 bases; unmatched junction bases: 0. The CDR3 covers 14 residues. Looked up from germline, CDR1 is SEHNR and CDR2 is FQNEAQ (reference sequence). The CDR3 sequence: CASSLVAGDNEQFF. For the CDR3, the DNA is TGTGCCAGCAGCTTAGTAGCGGGGGACAATGAGCAGTTCTTC.

This clonotype was observed a few times. The V gene is TRBV10-3, the J gene TRBJ1-6; no definite D call. V lost 10 bases and J 9 bases, leaving 16 bases between the germline ends. This CDR3 region has 13 residues. CDR1 is ENHRY, CDR2 SYGVKD, per germline. CDR3 loop: CATGGSGISPLHF. The DNA of the CDR3 is TGTGCCACAGGAGGGAGTGGGATTTCACCCCTCCACTTT.

This clonotype was recorded a few times. The rearrangement uses TRBV3-1 and TRBJ1-3; tentatively, D is TRBD1 (5 bases). The CDR3 spans 15 residues. The germline V gene encodes CDR1 LGHDT and CDR2 YNNKEL (reference sequence). The V end was cut by 5 bases, the J end by 0 bases, with 11 bases between. CDR3 sequence: CASSTGYYSGNTIYF. The CDR3 nucleotides are TGTGCCAGCAGCACAGGATATTACTCTGGAAACACCATATATTTT.

This clonotype has ten or more counts. The J gene is TRBJ1-4, the V gene TRBV2, with a tentative D call TRBD1 (6 bases). Germline V gene lookup returns CDR1 SNHLY and CDR2 FYNNEI. The CDR3 consists of 14 residues. V lost 3 bases to trimming and J lost 6 bases, with 11 bases between them. The DNA of the CDR3 is TGTGCCAGCAGTGAGGGGGGCGACGATGAAAAACTGTTTTTT. Translated: CASSEGGDDEKLFF.

This clonotype was observed many times. The DNA for the CDR3 is TGTGCCAGCAGCGCCGGGACTACAACCTCCTACAATGAGCAGTTCTTC. Translated, it gives CASSAGTTTSYNEQFF. The chain is built from TRBV7-2 and TRBJ2-1, with 7 bases aligning to TRBD2. The germline V gene has CDR1 SGHTA and CDR2 FQGNSA. CDR3 length equals 16 residues. Trimming removed 5 bases from V and 0 bases from J; junction bases left unmatched: 7.

This clonotype was counted only a few times. V is TRBV3-1 and J is TRBJ2-1; no definite D call. Germline CDR1 reads LGHDT; CDR2 reads YNNKEL (reference sequence). The CDR3 is 16 residues long. V lost 0 bases and J 4 bases, leaving 13 bases between the germline ends. CDR3 sequence (DNA): TGTGCCAGCAGCCAAGATTGGCAGTCCCCGTACAATGAGCAGTTCTTC. Translated: CASSQDWQSPYNEQFF.

This clonotype was observed a handful of times. The chain links TRBV20-1 to TRBJ2-7; no definite D call. The CDR3 loop spans 13 amino acids. CDR1 is DFQATT, CDR2 SNEGSKA, per germline (reference sequence). The ends were cut back, 7 bases at V and 2 bases at J, with 15 bases in the middle. Written as DNA, the CDR3 is TGCAGTGTCGACAACGGTCTTACCTACGAGCAGTACTTC. It is translated as CSVDNGLTYEQYF.

The chain employs TRBV10-3 and TRBJ2-7; possibly TRBD2 for D (5 bases). Germline assignment: CDR1 ENHRY and CDR2 SYGVKD. Trimming took 3 bases from V and 7 from J, leaving 13 bases between them. The CDR3 runs 13 residues. The CDR3, as DNA: TGTGCCATCAGTGATGTAGCACGGGATGAGCAGTACTTC. Translated, it gives CAISDVARDEQYF.

The chain joins TRBV7-9 to TRBJ2-7, with D perhaps TRBD2 (6 bases). The CDR3 runs 14 residues. Per germline, CDR1 SEHNR and CDR2 FQNEAQ (reference sequence). Trimming removed 1 base from V and 3 bases from J, with 10 bases in between. In nucleotides, the CDR3 is TGTGCCAGCAGCTTAGTTTGGCGGGACTACGAGCAGTACTTC. Translation gives CASSLVWRDYEQYF.

This clonotype was observed at least ten times. The chain recombines TRBV28 with TRBJ2-1; D not resolved. The CDR3 length is 14 residues. Trimming pared 7 bases from V and 0 bases from J, leaving 10 bases between. Germline V gene sequence: CDR1 MDHEN, CDR2 SYDVKM. The CDR3 loop is CASTLVSSYNEQFF. CDR3 DNA: TGTGCCAGCACCCTAGTAAGCTCCTACAATGAGCAGTTCTTC.

This clonotype was seen at least ten times. The chain joins TRBV20-1 to TRBJ2-3; 11 bases are a match to TRBD2. The junction had 5 bases not matched to a gene; V was cut back by 3 bases and J by 3 bases. The CDR3 consists of 15 residues. Germline V gene sequence: CDR1 DFQATT, CDR2 SNEGSKA (reference sequence). The CDR3 region has the DNA TGCAGTGCTAGGGAGACTAGCGGGATGACAGATACGCAGTATTTT. Its protein product is CSARETSGMTDTQYF.

This clonotype was picked up a small number of times. V usage is TRBV6-1 and J usage is TRBJ1-2, with 7 bases identical to TRBD1. This CDR3 contains 12 residues. Germline CDR1 reads MNHNS; CDR2 reads SASEGT. V was pared by 10 bases and J by 8 bases, with 10 bases of the junction left unmatched. The DNA for the CDR3 is TGTGCCATCACAGGGGAGATTGGAGGCTACACCTTC. Its protein is CAITGEIGGYTF.

This clonotype appeared many times. The chain links TRBV20-1 to TRBJ2-4; TRBD1 might be the D (6 bases). Per germline, CDR1 DFQATT and CDR2 SNEGSKA (reference sequence). CDR3 length equals 13 residues. Trimming removed 3 bases from V and 5 bases from J, with 11 bases in between. The CDR3: CSASPAGENIQYF. The DNA of the CDR3 is TGCAGTGCTAGCCCGGCAGGGGAAAACATTCAGTACTTC.

This clonotype was counted only a few times. The chain joins TRBV6-6 to TRBJ2-1; 10 bases line up with TRBD1. CDR3 size: 15 residues. Germline V gene sequence: CDR1 MNHNY, CDR2 SVGAGI (reference sequence). V was clipped by 2 bases and J by 8 bases; unmatched bases: 6. CDR3 loop: CASSYGTGASDEQFF. In DNA, the CDR3 is TGTGCCAGCAGTTACGGGACAGGGGCTTCAGATGAGCAGTTCTTC.

J is TRBJ2-7 and V is TRBV10-3; 7 bases are a match to TRBD1. The germline CDR1 and CDR2 sequences are ENHRY and SYGVKD. This CDR3 has 12 residues. V shed 6 bases and J 4 bases; nucleotides not matched to a gene: 3. The CDR3 spells CAISPQGYEQYF. CDR3 nucleotides: TGTGCCATCAGCCCACAGGGGTACGAGCAGTACTTC.

This clonotype was recorded many times. This chain joins TRBV12-3 or TRBV12-4 and TRBJ1-5, with D perhaps TRBD1 (5 bases). V was clipped by 5 bases and J by 9 bases, with 8 bases between them. This CDR3 is built from 11 residues. The CDR3 DNA sequence: TGTGCCAGCAGTGGGGGAGGGCCCCAGCATTTT. Protein sequence: CASSGGGPQHF.

This clonotype occurred many times. The chain's CDR3 is CASSLAGQGSAYEQYF. In nucleotides, the CDR3 is TGTGCCAGCAGTTTAGCGGGACAGGGATCGGCCTACGAGCAGTACTTC. The genes are TRBV12-3 or TRBV12-4 and TRBJ2-7; 9 positions agree with TRBD1. The V segment lost 0 bases and the J segment 2 bases; nucleotides outside the gene matches: 5. The CDR3 runs 16 residues.

This clonotype appeared many times. The J gene is TRBJ2-7, the V gene TRBV7-9; a weak D match, TRBD2 (7 bases). Trimming cost V 5 bases and J 6 bases, with 17 bases left between them. Germline V gene data show CDR1 as SEHNR and CDR2 as FQNEAQ (reference sequence). The CDR3 spans 14 residues. CDR3 nucleotide sequence: TGTGCCAGCAGCCACCCCGGGGGGCTCGGCGAGCAGTACTTC. Its translation: CASSHPGGLGEQYF. Together with reference TRBV7-9 and TRBJ2-7, the CDR3 gives the full variable domain: DTGVSQNPRHKITKRGQNVTFRCDPISEHNRLYWYRQTLGQGPEFLTYFQNEAQLEKSRLLSDRFSAERPKGSFSTLEIQRTEQGDSAMYLCASSHPGGLGEQYFGPGTRLTVT.

CDR3 nucleotide sequence: TGTGCCATCAGTGGGGCCCTCGCGGGAGGTTCCTACAATGAGCAGTTCTTC. Its protein is CAISGALAGGSYNEQFF. The J gene is TRBJ2-1, the V gene TRBV10-3; 8 positions agree with TRBD2. The ends lost 4 bases at V and 1 base at J; junction bases unmatched: 9. Germline V lookup: CDR1 ENHRY, CDR2 SYGVKD. The CDR3 covers 17 residues.

The chain couples TRBV29-1 to TRBJ1-1; D gene unclear. Trimming cost V 3 bases and J 0 bases, with 17 bases left between them. Per germline, CDR1 SQVTM and CDR2 ANQGSEA. The CDR3 length is 16 residues. CDR3 bases: TGCAGCGTTGACTTGGCAAGGGAAAAGATGAACACTGAAGCTTTCTTT. It specifies CSVDLAREKMNTEAFF.

Ten or more counts support this clonotype. The chain links TRBV11-1 to TRBJ2-2, with TRBD2 as a possible D gene (5 bases). The germline V gene has CDR1 SGHAT and CDR2 FQDESV (reference sequence). The CDR3 is 15 residues long. Trimming cost V 5 bases and J 4 bases, with 14 bases left between them. In nucleotides, the CDR3 is TGTGCCAGCAGCCTACTAGACTGGGGCACCGGGGAGCTGTTTTTT. Protein sequence: CASSLLDWGTGELFF.

This sequence joins TRBV6-2 or TRBV6-3 and TRBJ2-2; the D call may be TRBD1 or TRBD2 (6 bases each). Trimming removed 3 bases at V and 5 bases at J, with 16 bases between. Germline loops: CDR1 MNHEY, CDR2 SVGEGT. The CDR3 is 16 residues long. The CDR3: CASSYPSTGRTGELFF. In DNA form, the CDR3 reads TGTGCCAGCAGTTATCCGAGTACAGGGAGGACCGGGGAGCTGTTTTTT.

This clonotype was recorded at least ten times. The rearrangement links TRBV20-1 to TRBJ2-1; TRBD1 agrees at 7 bases. V lost 3 bases, J lost 0 bases, and 5 bases stayed unmatched. The length of the CDR3 is 15 residues. The germline gives CDR1 DFQATT, CDR2 SNEGSKA (reference sequence). This CDR3 is CSARGTVSSYNEQFF. CDR3 bases: TGCAGTGCTAGGGGGACAGTAAGCTCCTACAATGAGCAGTTCTTC.

This clonotype was recorded many times. The chain recombines TRBV3-1 with TRBJ2-7; 9 positions agree with TRBD2. Germline CDR1 reads LGHDT; CDR2 reads YNNKEL (reference sequence). The CDR3 sequence is 12 residues long. Unmatched junction bases numbered 0, after V lost 2 bases and J lost 7 bases. The CDR3 loop is CASSQLAGEQYF. CDR3 DNA: TGTGCCAGCAGCCAACTAGCGGGAGAGCAGTACTTC.

At least ten counts were recorded for this clonotype. CDR3: CASSAPGTGKNYGYTF. In nucleotides, the CDR3 is TGTGCCAGCAGTGCTCCCGGGACAGGGAAAAACTATGGCTACACCTTC. The genes are TRBV28 and TRBJ1-2; TRBD1 agrees at 9 bases. The germline gives CDR1 MDHEN, CDR2 SYDVKM. Unmatched junction bases numbered 9, after V lost 5 bases and J lost 2 bases. The CDR3 sequence is 16 residues long.

V and J are TRBV12-3 or TRBV12-4 and TRBJ2-1, with a weak D call TRBD2 (5 bases). This CDR3 is 14 amino acids long. The germline V and J ends were trimmed by 1 base and 10 bases, with 14 bases remaining between them. The CDR3 region has the DNA TGTGCCAGCAGTTTAGGGGTGGCAGGCGGGGAGCAGTTCTTC. Amino acid sequence: CASSLGVAGGEQFF.

The genes are TRBV10-3 and TRBJ1-6; possible D gene TRBD1, 6 bases. Trimming stripped 8 bases from V and 5 bases from J, with 10 bases between. CDR1 is ENHRY and CDR2 is SYGVKD in the germline V gene. This CDR3 has 13 amino acids. The CDR3 region has the DNA TGTGCCATCCGGGACAAGAATAATTCACCCCTCCACTTT. As protein: CAIRDKNNSPLHF.

In its sample, this clonotype was seen many times. The chain has TRBV12-3 or TRBV12-4 and TRBJ2-3; no clear D. The CDR3 totals 16 residues. The germline V and J ends were trimmed by 1 base and 2 bases, with 13 bases remaining between them. CDR3 sequence reads: CASSLDTTANTDTQYF. In DNA form, the CDR3 reads TGTGCCAGCAGTTTAGATACGACGGCCAACACAGATACGCAGTATTTT.

This clonotype has only a few counts. The V call is TRBV6-1, the J call TRBJ2-1, with D possibly TRBD2 on 6 matching bases. The CDR3 length is 14 residues. Trimming removed 10 bases at V and 0 bases at J, with 13 bases between. CDR1 is MNHNS and CDR2 is SASEGT in the germline V gene. The CDR3 bases are TGTGCCACAACTCGGGGGTCCTCCTACAATGAGCAGTTCTTC. It yields the protein CATTRGSSYNEQFF.